The present T cell receptor beta chain was sequenced within a study of CD8+ T cells in alopecia areata. The study's findings and limits: Resident alphabeta T-cell populations of normal skin are likewise subject to sequencing in scalp samples.

This clone was detected only once. The antigen is not known. After isolation, RNA underwent reverse transcription to generate cDNA as the sequencing template. Here immunoSEQ multiplex PCR was the method, and the copy in TCRdb shows in-frame clones only, minus some. The table records hundreds of thousands of clones, around two fifths of them present only once. Treatment indicated: oral pan-JAK inhibitor, 5-10 mg twice daily. Trimming removed 4 bases at V and 7 bases at J, with 18 bases between. The CDR3 has 14 amino acids. Germline V CDR1 and CDR2: SGHRS, YFSETQ. The receptor's source is a human donor with alopecia areata. The V call is TRBV5-1, the J call TRBJ2-7; D possibly corresponds to TRBD1 (5 bases). The specimen comprised CD4+ T cells sorted from blood, sampled at roughly week 30, from a patient treated with tofacitinib. CDR3 protein: CASSLSTDLLEQYF. CDR3 nucleotide sequence: TGCGCCAGCAGCCTATCGACAGACCTCCTAGAGCAGTACTTC.